This record concerns one T cell receptor beta chain sequence. The data were taken from a study of cytomegalovirus exposure and HLA in healthy donors. PCR employed 60 Vbeta and 13 Jbeta primers. Data came from immunoSEQ multiplex PCR; TCRdb stores just in-frame clones and leaves some out. The table has more than 100,000 clones, about 87% seen once; the top ten hold about 5%. There are 16 residues in the CDR3. The germline V gene has CDR1 SGHKS and CDR2 YYEKEE (reference sequence). The J segment lost 4 bases and the V segment lost 2 bases, leaving 9 bases of the junction unmatched. Sequencing was carried out using PBMCs. The rearrangement joins TRBV5-5 to TRBJ1-5; 7 bases are shared with TRBD1. The origin of this receptor is a woman in her 30s in good health and CMV-seronegative. Here the CDR3 reads CASSLWGSGGNQPQHF. The CDR3 region has the DNA TGTGCCAGCAGCTTATGGGGGTCAGGGGGGAATCAGCCCCAGCATTTT.